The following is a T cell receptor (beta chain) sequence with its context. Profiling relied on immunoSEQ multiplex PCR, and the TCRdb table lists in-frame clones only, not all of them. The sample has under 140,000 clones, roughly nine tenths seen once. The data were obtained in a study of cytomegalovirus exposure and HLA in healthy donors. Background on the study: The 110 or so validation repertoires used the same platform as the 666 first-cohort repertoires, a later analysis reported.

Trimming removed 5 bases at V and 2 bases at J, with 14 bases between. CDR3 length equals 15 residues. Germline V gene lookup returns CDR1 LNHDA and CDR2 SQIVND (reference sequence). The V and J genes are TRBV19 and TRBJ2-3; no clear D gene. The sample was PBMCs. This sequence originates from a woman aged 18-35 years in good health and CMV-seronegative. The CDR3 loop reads CASSGLTGTTDTQYF. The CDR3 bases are TGTGCCAGTAGTGGGCTAACCGGAACCACAGATACGCAGTATTTT.